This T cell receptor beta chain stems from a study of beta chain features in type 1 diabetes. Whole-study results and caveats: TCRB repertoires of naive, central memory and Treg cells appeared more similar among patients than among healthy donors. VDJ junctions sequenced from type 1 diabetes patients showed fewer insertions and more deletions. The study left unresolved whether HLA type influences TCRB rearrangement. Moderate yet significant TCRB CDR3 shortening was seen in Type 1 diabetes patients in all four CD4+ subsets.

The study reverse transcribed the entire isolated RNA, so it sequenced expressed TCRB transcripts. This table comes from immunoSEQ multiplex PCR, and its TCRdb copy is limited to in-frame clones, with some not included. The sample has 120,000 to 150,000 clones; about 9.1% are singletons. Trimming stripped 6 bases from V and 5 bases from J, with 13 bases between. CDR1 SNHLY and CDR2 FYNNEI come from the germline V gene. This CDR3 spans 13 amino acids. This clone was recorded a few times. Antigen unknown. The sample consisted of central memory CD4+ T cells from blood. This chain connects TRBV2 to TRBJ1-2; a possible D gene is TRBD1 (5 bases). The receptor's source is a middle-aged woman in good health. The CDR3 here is CASREQDMYGYTF. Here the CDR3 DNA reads TGTGCCAGCAGAGAACAGGATATGTATGGCTACACCTTC.